Each of the 17 T cell receptor beta chains below was sequenced from the same sample in a study of shared clonotypes between healthy human individuals. Assay: immunoSEQ multiplex PCR; the TCRdb copy retains only in-frame clones and omits some. Among around 500,000 clones listed, around 80% were seen once. Specimen: PBMCs. These receptor sequences come from a woman aged 40 to 50 in good health. Some clones in this sample may be carry-over from other donors' samples.

This clone was seen many times. V usage is TRBV6-4 and J usage is TRBJ2-1; D could derive from TRBD1 or TRBD2 (5 bases each). Trimming took off 0 bases at V and 0 bases at J, with 9 bases between the two ends. The CDR3 length is 16 residues. Germline values: CDR1 MRHNA, CDR2 SNTAGT. CDR3 bases: TGTGCCAGCAGTGACTCGGGGGTTGGCTCCTACAATGAGCAGTTCTTC. Translated: CASSDSGVGSYNEQFF.

This rearrangement joins TRBV7-8 to TRBJ2-7; D is perhaps TRBD1 (6 bases). The CDR3 is 17 amino acids. V dropped 5 bases and J dropped 3 bases, with 23 bases sitting between them. Germline-derived CDR1 and CDR2 are SGHVS and FQNEAQ. The DNA of the CDR3 is TGTGCCAGCAGCCGCCCAGGGGCGAGGTCGATCGGCTACGAGCAGTACTTC. This encodes CASSRPGARSIGYEQYF.

The chain couples TRBV7-9 to TRBJ1-1; D gene unclear. Looked up from germline, CDR1 is SEHNR and CDR2 is FQNEAQ (reference sequence). The CDR3 runs to 14 residues. Trimming stripped 1 base from V and 4 bases from J, with 10 bases between. Here the CDR3 DNA reads TGTGCCAGCAGCTTAGGGGGTTTGAGCACTGAAGCTTTCTTT. Translating it yields CASSLGGLSTEAFF.

This chain joins TRBV4-2 and TRBJ2-1; D possibly corresponds to TRBD2 (5 bases). Trimming pared 3 bases from V and 9 bases from J, leaving 9 bases between. Germline V gene lookup returns CDR1 LGHNA and CDR2 YNFKEQ. CDR3 length: 12 amino acids. The CDR3 loop is CASSQDFGEQFF. The CDR3 region has the DNA TGTGCCAGCAGCCAGGACTTCGGTGAGCAGTTCTTC.

The rearrangement joins TRBV7-2 to TRBJ1-1; D remains unclear. Germline V gives CDR1 SGHTA, CDR2 FQGNSA. The ends were cut back, 6 bases at V and 1 base at J, with 12 bases in the middle. The CDR3 totals 14 residues. Here the CDR3 DNA reads TGTGCCAGCAGGAGACCGACGAAGAACACTGAAGCTTTCTTT. As protein: CASRRPTKNTEAFF.

The chain is built from TRBV29-1 and TRBJ2-6; the D gene is possibly TRBD2 (5 bases). V was trimmed by 3 bases and J by 2 bases, leaving 8 bases between them. There are 14 residues in the CDR3. Germline lookup yields CDR1 SQVTM and CDR2 ANQGSEA. The chain's CDR3 is CSVERDTGANVLTF. As DNA, the CDR3 is TGCAGCGTTGAGAGGGATACTGGGGCCAACGTCCTGACTTTC. Looking up the rest from reference TRBV29-1 and TRBJ2-6 gives the full variable domain: SAVISQKPSRDICQRGTSLTIQCQVDSQVTMMFWYRQQPGQSLTLIATANQGSEATYESGFVIDKFPISRPNLTFSTLTVSNMSPEDSSIYLCSVERDTGANVLTFGAGSRLTVL.

The chain has TRBV9 and TRBJ1-2; TRBD1 matches at 8 bases. The V segment lost 3 bases and the J segment 3 bases; nucleotides outside the gene matches: 4. The CDR3 extends over 14 amino acids. The V gene's germline CDR1 is SGDLS and CDR2 YYNGEE. Written as DNA, the CDR3 is TGTGCCAGCAGCGCGGGACAGGACCACTATGGCTACACCTTC. Amino acid sequence: CASSAGQDHYGYTF. The entire variable domain, with the rest obtained from reference TRBV9 and TRBJ1-2, is as follows: DSGVTQTPKHLITATGQRVTLRCSPRSGDLSVYWYQQSLDQGLQFLIQYYNGEERAKGNILERFSAQQFPDLHSELNLSSLELGDSALYFCASSAGQDHYGYTFGSGTRLTVV.

This clone is a singleton in its sample. The chain uses TRBV7-2 and TRBJ2-1, with D perhaps matching TRBD2 (6 bases). The CDR3 spans 13 residues. Germline CDR1 is SGHTA and CDR2 is FQGNSA. Trimming left V 4 bases short and J 7 bases short, with 11 bases between. The CDR3, as DNA: TGTGCCAGCAGCTACCGGGCGGGAAATGAGCAGTTCTTC. Translating it yields CASSYRAGNEQFF. The full variable domain, rest sourced from reference TRBV7-2 and TRBJ2-1, is GAGVSQSPSNKVTEKGKDVELRCDPISGHTALYWYRQSLGQGLEFLIYFQGNSAPDKSGLPSDRFSAERTGGSVSTLTIQRTQQEDSAVYLCASSYRAGNEQFFGPGTRLTVL.

The chain employs TRBV10-2 and TRBJ2-1; D is unresolved. CDR1 is WSHSY, CDR2 SAAADI, per germline. The CDR3 has 13 residues. Deletions cut 0 bases from V and 8 bases from J, with 8 bases between. The CDR3 DNA follows: TGCGCCAGCAGTGAGTCCAGTGTGGATGAGCAGTTCTTC. Translating it yields CASSESSVDEQFF.

This clone was observed a few times. The rearrangement links TRBV6-5 to TRBJ2-5, with TRBD2 identical over 15 bases. This CDR3 has 16 amino acids. CDR1 MNHEY and CDR2 SVGAGI come from the germline V gene. J gave up 4 bases and V 4 bases, and 4 bases lay outside the gene matches. CDR3 sequence (DNA): TGTGCCAGCAGTTCCGGACTAGCGGGAGGGGGAGAGACCCAGTACTTC. Encoded protein: CASSSGLAGGGETQYF.

DNA for the CDR3: TGTGCCAGCAGTTCCCATGGCTACAATGAGCAGTTCTTC. Translating gives CASSSHGYNEQFF. V is TRBV6-5 and J is TRBJ2-1, with D hard to call. The CDR3 has 13 amino acids. Trimming shortened V by 4 bases and J by 3 bases, and 7 bases separated the two germline ends. The germline V gene encodes CDR1 MNHEY and CDR2 SVGAGI.

Notes on this clone: The sample carries other DNA sequences with the same CDR3. The chain has TRBV11-2 and TRBJ1-2; D unclear. This CDR3 comprises 12 residues. The germline gives CDR1 SGHAT, CDR2 FQNNGV. Trimming removed 5 bases from V and 2 bases from J, with 6 bases in between. In DNA, the CDR3 is TGTGCCAGCAGCCTACGAAACTATGGCTACACCTTC. Translated, it gives CASSLRNYGYTF.

The rearrangement links TRBV11-2 to TRBJ2-7; the D is unclear. The CDR3 runs to 13 residues. Germline lookup yields CDR1 SGHAT and CDR2 FQNNGV. V was pared by 5 bases and J by 5 bases, with 13 bases between. CDR3 residues: CASSPYQVHEQYF. In DNA, the CDR3 is TGTGCCAGCAGCCCTTATCAGGTTCACGAGCAGTACTTC.

Only one count was recorded for this clone. The chain uses TRBV28 and TRBJ2-1, with 14 bases that match TRBD2. The CDR3 contains 16 residues. The ends lost 4 bases at V and 8 bases at J; junction bases unmatched: 7. CDR1 MDHEN and CDR2 SYDVKM come from the germline V gene. CDR3 DNA sequence: TGTGCCAGCAGTTCGAAAGGGACTAGCGGGAGCGATGAGCAGTTCTTC. As protein: CASSSKGTSGSDEQFF.

A few counts support this clone. The V and J genes are TRBV7-2 and TRBJ2-3; the match to TRBD2 covers 10 bases. Germline-derived CDR1 and CDR2 are SGHTA and FQGNSA. The CDR3 extends over 17 amino acids. V was pared by 1 base and J by 2 bases, with 6 bases of the junction left unmatched. CDR3 nucleotides: TGTGCCAGCAGCTTAGACCCTAGCGGGAGCCCCACAGATACGCAGTATTTT. Translating gives CASSLDPSGSPTDTQYF. Full variable domain (outside the CDR3, taken from reference TRBV7-2 and TRBJ2-3): GAGVSQSPSNKVTEKGKDVELRCDPISGHTALYWYRQSLGQGLEFLIYFQGNSAPDKSGLPSDRFSAERTGGSVSTLTIQRTQQEDSAVYLCASSLDPSGSPTDTQYFGPGTRLTVL.

This clone has just one count. The CDR3: CSVIPTGTSWKSEQFF. The CDR3 DNA reads as TGCAGCGTAATACCGACCGGGACTAGCTGGAAGAGTGAGCAGTTCTTC. The J gene is TRBJ2-1, the V gene TRBV29-1; 9 bases are a match to TRBD2. From germline, CDR1 is SQVTM and CDR2 ANQGSEA. The CDR3 is 16 amino acids. The V segment lost 6 bases and the J segment 9 bases; nucleotides outside the gene matches: 18.

V usage is TRBV10-3 and J usage is TRBJ2-1; 11 bases agree with TRBD2. This CDR3 has 15 amino acids. V shed 4 bases, J shed 7 bases, and the junction held 6 bases outside the gene matches. The germline CDR1 and CDR2 sequences are ENHRY and SYGVKD. CDR3 region: CAISGLAGGFNEQFF. The DNA for the CDR3 is TGTGCCATCAGTGGTCTAGCGGGAGGATTTAATGAGCAGTTCTTC.